This T cell receptor beta chain appears in the sequencing data of a study of T cell repertoires in cytomegalovirus infection. This clonotype was recorded at least ten times. MiXCR, run by TCRdb on the reads, gives a single entry per CDR3 protein. Counted here are about 740,000 distinct CDR3 sequences, 35% occurring once; the ten biggest clones make up under 3%. Trimming removed 8 bases from V and 7 bases from J, with 24 bases in between. The germline gives CDR1 SGHTA, CDR2 FQGNSA. The CDR3 sequence is 16 residues long. The genes are TRBV7-2 and TRBJ2-1; D might be TRBD2 (7 bases). The source of this sequence is a human donor in good health (CMV status not recorded). Some clones in this sample may be carry-over from other donors' samples. The sequenced material came from PBMCs. DNA for the CDR3: TGTGCCAGCTCCCCCCGAGGGGGGGCGCCCCGAAATGAGCAGTTCTTC. Translation gives CASSPRGGAPRNEQFF.